This T cell receptor (beta chain) was sequenced in a study of blood T cell repertoires in COVID-19. Study overall: T cells, B-cell-depleted T cells, or PBMCs provided the cDNA or gDNA that served as material.

Measured with immunoSEQ multiplex PCR; TCRdb has only the in-frame clones, and not every one. Seen here are 360,000 or so clones, roughly nine tenths observed once, and the top ten hold 3.9%. Seattle patient enrollment occurred during active infection, with longitudinal follow-up thereafter. This CDR3 is 16 amino acids long. CDR1 SGHNT and CDR2 YYREEE come from the germline V gene (reference sequence). Trimming pared 2 bases from V and 6 bases from J, leaving 17 bases between. The TCR originated in a woman aged 55-69 years with COVID-19, enrolled during active disease. The chain employs TRBV5-4 and TRBJ2-2; TRBD2 is a possible D gene (5 bases). Sequenced: peripheral blood. Here the CDR3 DNA reads TGTGCCAGCAGCTTTTCCCTGACAAATAGCGCCGGGGAGCTGTTTTTT. Amino acids: CASSFSLTNSAGELFF.